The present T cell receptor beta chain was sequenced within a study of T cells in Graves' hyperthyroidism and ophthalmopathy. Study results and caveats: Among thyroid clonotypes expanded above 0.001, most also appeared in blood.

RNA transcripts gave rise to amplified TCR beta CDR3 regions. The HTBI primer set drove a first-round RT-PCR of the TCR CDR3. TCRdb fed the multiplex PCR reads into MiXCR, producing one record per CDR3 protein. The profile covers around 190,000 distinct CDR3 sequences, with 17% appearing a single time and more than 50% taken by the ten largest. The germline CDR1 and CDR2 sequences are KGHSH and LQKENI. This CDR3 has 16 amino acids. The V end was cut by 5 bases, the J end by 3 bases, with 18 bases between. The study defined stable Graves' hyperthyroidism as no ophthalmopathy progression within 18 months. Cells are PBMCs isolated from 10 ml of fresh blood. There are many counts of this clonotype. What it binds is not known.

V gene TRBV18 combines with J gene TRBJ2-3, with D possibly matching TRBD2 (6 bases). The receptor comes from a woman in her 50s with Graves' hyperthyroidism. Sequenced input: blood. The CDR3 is CASSAEGGSWTDTQYF. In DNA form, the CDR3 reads TGTGCCAGCTCAGCAGAAGGAGGGTCGTGGACAGATACGCAGTATTTT. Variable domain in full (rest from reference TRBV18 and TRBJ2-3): NAGVMQNPRHLVRRRGQEARLRCSPMKGHSHVYWYRQLPEEGLKFMVYLQKENIIDESGMPKERFSAEFPKEGPSILRIQQVVRGDSAAYFCASSAEGGSWTDTQYFGPGTRLTVL.